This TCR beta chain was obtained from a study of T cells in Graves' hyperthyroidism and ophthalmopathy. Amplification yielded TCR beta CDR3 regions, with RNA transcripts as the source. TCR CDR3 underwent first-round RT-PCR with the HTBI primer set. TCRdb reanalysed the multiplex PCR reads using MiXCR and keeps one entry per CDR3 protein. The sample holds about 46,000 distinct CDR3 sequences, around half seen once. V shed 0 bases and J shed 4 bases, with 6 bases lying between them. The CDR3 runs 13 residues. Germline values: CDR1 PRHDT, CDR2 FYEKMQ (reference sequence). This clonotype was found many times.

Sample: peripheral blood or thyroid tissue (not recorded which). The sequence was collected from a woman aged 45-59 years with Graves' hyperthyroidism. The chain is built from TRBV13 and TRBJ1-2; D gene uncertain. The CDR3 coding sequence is TGTGCCAGCAGCTTAGGGGGCCCCTATGGCTACACCTTC. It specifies CASSLGGPYGYTF.